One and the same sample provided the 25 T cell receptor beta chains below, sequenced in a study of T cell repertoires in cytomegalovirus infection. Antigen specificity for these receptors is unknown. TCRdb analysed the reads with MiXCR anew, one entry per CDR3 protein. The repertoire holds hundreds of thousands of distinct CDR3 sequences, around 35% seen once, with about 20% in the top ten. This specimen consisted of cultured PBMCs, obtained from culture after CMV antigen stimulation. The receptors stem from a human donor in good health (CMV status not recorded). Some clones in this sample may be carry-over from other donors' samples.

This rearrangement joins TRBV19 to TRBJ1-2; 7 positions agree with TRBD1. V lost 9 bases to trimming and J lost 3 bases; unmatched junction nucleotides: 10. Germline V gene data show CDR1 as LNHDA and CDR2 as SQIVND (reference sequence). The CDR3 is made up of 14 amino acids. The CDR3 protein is CASLYRGGYYGYTF. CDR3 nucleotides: TGTGCCAGCCTCTACAGGGGAGGCTACTATGGCTACACCTTC.

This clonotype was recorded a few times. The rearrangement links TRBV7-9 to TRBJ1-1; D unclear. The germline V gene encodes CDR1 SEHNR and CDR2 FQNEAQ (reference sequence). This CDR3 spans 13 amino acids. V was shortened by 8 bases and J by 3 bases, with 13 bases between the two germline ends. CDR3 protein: CASRKVRDTEAFF. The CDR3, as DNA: TGTGCCAGCCGGAAGGTACGGGACACTGAAGCTTTCTTT.

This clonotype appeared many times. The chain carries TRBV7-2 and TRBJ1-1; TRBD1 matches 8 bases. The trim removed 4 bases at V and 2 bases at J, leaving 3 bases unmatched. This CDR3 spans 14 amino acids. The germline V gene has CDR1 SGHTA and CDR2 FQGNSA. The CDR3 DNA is TGTGCCAGCAGCTACGGACAGGGAAACACTGAAGCTTTCTTT. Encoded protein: CASSYGQGNTEAFF.

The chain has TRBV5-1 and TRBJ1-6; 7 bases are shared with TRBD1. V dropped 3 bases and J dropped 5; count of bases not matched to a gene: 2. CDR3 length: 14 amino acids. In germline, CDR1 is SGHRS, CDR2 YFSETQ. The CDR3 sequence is CASSSGQNNSPLHF. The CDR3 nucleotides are TGCGCCAGCAGCTCGGGACAGAATAATTCACCCCTCCACTTT.

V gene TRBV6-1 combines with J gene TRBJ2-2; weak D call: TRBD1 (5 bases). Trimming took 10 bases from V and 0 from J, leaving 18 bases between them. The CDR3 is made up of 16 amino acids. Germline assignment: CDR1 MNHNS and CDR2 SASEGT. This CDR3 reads CATHPLTGPNTGELFF. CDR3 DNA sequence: TGTGCCACCCATCCCCTTACAGGTCCGAACACCGGGGAGCTGTTTTTT.

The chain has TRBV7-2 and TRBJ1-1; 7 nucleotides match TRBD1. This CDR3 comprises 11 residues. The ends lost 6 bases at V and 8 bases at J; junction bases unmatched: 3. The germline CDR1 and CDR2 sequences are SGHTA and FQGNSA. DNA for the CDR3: TGTGCCAGCAGTCCGGACAGGGAAGCTTTCTTT. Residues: CASSPDREAFF. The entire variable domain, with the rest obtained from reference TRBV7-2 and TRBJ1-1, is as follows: GAGVSQSPSNKVTEKGKDVELRCDPISGHTALYWYRQSLGQGLEFLIYFQGNSAPDKSGLPSDRFSAERTGGSVSTLTIQRTQQEDSAVYLCASSPDREAFFGQGTRLTVV.

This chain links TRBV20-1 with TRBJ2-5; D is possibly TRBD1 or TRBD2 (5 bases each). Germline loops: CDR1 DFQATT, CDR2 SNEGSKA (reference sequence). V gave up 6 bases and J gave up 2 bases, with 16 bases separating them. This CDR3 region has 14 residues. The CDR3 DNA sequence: TGCAGTGCCCCGACCGGGACCGCGCAAGAGACCCAGTACTTC. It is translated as CSAPTGTAQETQYF.

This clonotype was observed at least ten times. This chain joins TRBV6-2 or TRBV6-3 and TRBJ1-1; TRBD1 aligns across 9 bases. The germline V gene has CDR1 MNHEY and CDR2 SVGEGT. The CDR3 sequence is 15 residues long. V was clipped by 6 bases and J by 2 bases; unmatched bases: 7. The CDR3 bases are TGTGCCAGCAGCCCGGGACAGGGTAGAAACACTGAAGCTTTCTTT. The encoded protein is CASSPGQGRNTEAFF.

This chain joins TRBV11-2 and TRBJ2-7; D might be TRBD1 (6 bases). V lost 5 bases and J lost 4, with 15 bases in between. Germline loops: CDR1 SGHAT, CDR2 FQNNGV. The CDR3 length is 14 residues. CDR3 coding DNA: TGTGCCAGCAGCGGATTGGGGACAAGGTACGAGCAGTACTTC. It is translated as CASSGLGTRYEQYF.

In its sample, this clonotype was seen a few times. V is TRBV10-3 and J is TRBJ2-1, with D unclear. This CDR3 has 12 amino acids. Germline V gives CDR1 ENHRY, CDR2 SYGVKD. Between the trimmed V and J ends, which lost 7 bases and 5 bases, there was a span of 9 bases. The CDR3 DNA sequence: TGTGCCATCACAACCCGGGACAATGAGCAGTTCTTC. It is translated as CAITTRDNEQFF.

CDR3 loop: CASSYDDRGYEQYF. DNA of the CDR3: TGTGCCAGTAGTTACGATGACAGGGGCTACGAGCAGTACTTC. The chain uses TRBV19 and TRBJ2-7; TRBD1 aligns across 8 bases. Germline values: CDR1 LNHDA, CDR2 SQIVND (reference sequence). Losses at the gene ends were 5 bases for V and 3 bases for J; bases not matched to a gene: 6. CDR3 length equals 14 residues.

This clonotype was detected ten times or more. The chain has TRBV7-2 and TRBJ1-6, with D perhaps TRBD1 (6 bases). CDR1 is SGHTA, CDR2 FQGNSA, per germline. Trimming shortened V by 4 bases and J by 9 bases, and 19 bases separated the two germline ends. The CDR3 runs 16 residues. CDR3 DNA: TGTGCCAGCAGCTCCAACAGGGTTCATGGCACTTCACCCCTCCACTTT. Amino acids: CASSSNRVHGTSPLHF.

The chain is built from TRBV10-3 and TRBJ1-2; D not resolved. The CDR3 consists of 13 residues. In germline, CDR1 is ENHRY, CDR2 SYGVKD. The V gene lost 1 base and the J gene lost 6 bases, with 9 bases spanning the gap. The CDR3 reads CAISEWERDGYTF. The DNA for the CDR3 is TGTGCCATCAGTGAGTGGGAGCGCGATGGCTACACCTTC.

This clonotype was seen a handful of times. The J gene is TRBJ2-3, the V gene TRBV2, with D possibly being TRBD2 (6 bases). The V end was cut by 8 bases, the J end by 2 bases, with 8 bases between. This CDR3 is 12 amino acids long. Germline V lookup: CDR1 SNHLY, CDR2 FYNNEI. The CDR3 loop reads CASGGNTDTQYF. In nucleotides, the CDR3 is TGTGCCAGCGGGGGGAACACAGATACGCAGTATTTT. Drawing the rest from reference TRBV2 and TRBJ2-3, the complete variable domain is EPEVTQTPSHQVTQMGQEVILRCVPISNHLYFYWYRQILGQKVEFLVSFYNNEISEKSEIFDDQFSVERPDGSNFTLKIRSTKLEDSAMYFCASGGNTDTQYFGPGTRLTVL.

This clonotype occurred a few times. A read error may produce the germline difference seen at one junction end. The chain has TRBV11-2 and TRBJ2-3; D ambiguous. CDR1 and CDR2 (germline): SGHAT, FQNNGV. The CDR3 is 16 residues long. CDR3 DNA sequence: TGTGCCAGCAGCCTAGACTCCATTTTTGGCACAGATACGCAGTATTTT. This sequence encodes CASSLDSIFGTDTQYF.

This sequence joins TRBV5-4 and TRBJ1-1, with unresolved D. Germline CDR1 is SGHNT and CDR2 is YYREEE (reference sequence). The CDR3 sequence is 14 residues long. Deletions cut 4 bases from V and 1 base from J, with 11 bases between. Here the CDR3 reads CASSRDTQNTEAFF. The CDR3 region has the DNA TGTGCCAGCAGCCGAGACACCCAGAACACTGAAGCTTTCTTT.

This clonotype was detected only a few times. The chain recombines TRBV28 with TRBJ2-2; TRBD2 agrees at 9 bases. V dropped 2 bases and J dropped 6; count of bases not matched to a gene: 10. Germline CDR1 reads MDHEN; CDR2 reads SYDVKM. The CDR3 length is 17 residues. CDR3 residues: CASSLLRVSSGAGELFF. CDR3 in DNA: TGTGCCAGCAGTTTACTTCGCGTGTCTAGCGGGGCCGGGGAGCTGTTTTTT. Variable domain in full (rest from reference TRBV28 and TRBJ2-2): DVKVTQSSRYLVKRTGEKVFLECVQDMDHENMFWYRQDPGLGLRLIYFSYDVKMKEKGDIPEGYSVSREKKERFSLILESASTNQTSMYLCASSLLRVSSGAGELFFGEGSRLTVL.

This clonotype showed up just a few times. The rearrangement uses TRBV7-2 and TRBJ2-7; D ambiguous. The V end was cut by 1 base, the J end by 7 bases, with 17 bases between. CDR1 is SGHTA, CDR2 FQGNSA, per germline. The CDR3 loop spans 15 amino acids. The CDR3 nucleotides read TGTGCCAGCAGCTTAGTTTCGTCTAGTTCAGCGGAGCAGTACTTC. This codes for CASSLVSSSSAEQYF. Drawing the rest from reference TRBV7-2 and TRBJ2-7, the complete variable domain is GAGVSQSPSNKVTEKGKDVELRCDPISGHTALYWYRQSLGQGLEFLIYFQGNSAPDKSGLPSDRFSAERTGGSVSTLTIQRTQQEDSAVYLCASSLVSSSSAEQYFGPGTRLTVT.

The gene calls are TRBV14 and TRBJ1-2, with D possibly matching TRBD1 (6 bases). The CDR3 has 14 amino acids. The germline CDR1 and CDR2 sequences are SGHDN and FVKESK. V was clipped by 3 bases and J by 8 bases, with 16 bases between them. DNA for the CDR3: TGTGCCAGCAGCCAGCGGCGGGGGCCTACGGGCTACACCTTC. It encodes CASSQRRGPTGYTF.

CDR3 sequence (DNA): TGTGCCAGCAGCTTAGTTCCAGGCGGGGGGGCCTTTCGCATCACAGATACGCAGTATTTT. Encoded protein: CASSLVPGGGAFRITDTQYF. V is TRBV7-2 and J is TRBJ2-3, with 9 bases aligning to TRBD2. Per the germline V gene, CDR1 is SGHTA and CDR2 is FQGNSA. V dropped 1 base and J dropped 2; count of bases not matched to a gene: 16. CDR3 size: 20 residues.

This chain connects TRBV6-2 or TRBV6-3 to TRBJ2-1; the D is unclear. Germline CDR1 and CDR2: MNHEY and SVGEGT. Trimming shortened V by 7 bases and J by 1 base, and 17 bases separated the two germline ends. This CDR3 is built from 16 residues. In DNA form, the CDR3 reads TGTGCCAGCACCGGTTCGGAGTTTGGGTCCTACAATGAGCAGTTCTTC. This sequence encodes CASTGSEFGSYNEQFF.

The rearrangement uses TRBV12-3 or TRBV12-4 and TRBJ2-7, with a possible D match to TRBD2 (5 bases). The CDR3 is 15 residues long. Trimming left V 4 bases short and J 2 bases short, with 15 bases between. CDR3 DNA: TGTGCCAGCAGTTCCCCCGGGGTAACGACCTACGAGCAGTACTTC. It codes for CASSSPGVTTYEQYF.

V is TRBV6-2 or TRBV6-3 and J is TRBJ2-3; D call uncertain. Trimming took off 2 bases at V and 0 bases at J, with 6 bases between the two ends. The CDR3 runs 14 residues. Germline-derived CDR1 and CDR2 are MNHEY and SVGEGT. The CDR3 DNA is TGTGCCAGCAGTTACCAGATTAGCACAGATACGCAGTATTTT. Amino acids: CASSYQISTDTQYF.

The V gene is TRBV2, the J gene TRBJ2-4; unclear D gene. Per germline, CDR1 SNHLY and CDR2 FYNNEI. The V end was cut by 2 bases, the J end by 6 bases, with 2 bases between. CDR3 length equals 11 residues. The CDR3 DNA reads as TGTGCCAGCAGTGAAAGAAACATTCAGTACTTC. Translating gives CASSERNIQYF. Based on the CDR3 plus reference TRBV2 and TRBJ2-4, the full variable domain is EPEVTQTPSHQVTQMGQEVILRCVPISNHLYFYWYRQILGQKVEFLVSFYNNEISEKSEIFDDQFSVERPDGSNFTLKIRSTKLEDSAMYFCASSERNIQYFGAGTRLSVL.

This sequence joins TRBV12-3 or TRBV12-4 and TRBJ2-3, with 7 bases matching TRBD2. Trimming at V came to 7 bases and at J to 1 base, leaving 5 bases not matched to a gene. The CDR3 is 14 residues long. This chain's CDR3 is CASNPSGGTDTQYF. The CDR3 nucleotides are TGTGCCAGCAATCCTAGCGGAGGCACAGATACGCAGTATTTT.